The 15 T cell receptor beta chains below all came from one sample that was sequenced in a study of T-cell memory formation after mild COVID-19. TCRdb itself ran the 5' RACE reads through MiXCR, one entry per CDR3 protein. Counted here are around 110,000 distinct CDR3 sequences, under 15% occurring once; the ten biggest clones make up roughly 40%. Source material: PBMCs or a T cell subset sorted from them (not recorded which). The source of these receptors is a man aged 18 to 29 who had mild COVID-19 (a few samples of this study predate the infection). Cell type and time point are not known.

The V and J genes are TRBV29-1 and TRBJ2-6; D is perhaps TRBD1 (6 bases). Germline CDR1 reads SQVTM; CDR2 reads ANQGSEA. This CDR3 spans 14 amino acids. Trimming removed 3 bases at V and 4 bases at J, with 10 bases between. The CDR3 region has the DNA TGCAGCGTTGATGACAGGTCCGGGGCCAACGTCCTGACTTTC. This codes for CSVDDRSGANVLTF.

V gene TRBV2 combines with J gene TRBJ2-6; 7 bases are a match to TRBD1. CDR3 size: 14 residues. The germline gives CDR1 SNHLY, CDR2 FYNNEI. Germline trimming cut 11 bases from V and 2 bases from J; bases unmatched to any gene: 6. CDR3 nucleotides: TGTGCCTCCGACAGGGCGCCTGGGGCCAACGTCCTGACTTTC. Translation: CASDRAPGANVLTF.

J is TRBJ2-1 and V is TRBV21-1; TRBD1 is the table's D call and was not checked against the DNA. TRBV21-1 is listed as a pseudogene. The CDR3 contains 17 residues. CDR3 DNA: TGTGCCAGCAGCAAGGATAGTATCGAAGAGGGGTACAATGAGCAGTTCTTC. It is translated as CASSKDSIEEGYNEQFF.

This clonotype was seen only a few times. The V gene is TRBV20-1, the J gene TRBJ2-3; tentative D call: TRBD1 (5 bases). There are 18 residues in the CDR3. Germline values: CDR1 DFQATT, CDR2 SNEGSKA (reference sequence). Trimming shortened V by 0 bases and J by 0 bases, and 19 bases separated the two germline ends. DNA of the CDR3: TGCAGTGCTAGAGACGCCGCCACAGGATTTACTAGCACAGATACGCAGTATTTT. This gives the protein CSARDAATGFTSTDTQYF.

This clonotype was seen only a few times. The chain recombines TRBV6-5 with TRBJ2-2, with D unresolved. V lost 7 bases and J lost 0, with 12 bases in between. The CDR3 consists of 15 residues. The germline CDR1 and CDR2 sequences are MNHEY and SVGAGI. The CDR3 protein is CASNQGQTNTGELFF. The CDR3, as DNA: TGTGCCAGCAACCAAGGCCAAACGAACACCGGGGAGCTGTTTTTT.

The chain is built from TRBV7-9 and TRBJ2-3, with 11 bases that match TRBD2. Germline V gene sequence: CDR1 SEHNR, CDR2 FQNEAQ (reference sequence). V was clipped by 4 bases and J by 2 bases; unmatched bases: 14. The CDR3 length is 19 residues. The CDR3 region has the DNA TGTGCCAGCAGCTCCTTAAGGTTCGGGACTAGCGGAATCACAGATACGCAGTATTTT. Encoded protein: CASSSLRFGTSGITDTQYF.

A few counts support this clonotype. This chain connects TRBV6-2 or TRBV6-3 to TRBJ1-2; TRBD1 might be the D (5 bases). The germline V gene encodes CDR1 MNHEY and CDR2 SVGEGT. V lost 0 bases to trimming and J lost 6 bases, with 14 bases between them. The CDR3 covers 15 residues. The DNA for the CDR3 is TGTGCCAGCAGTTACTCTGGGACCGTAAACAATGGCTACACCTTC. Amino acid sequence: CASSYSGTVNNGYTF.

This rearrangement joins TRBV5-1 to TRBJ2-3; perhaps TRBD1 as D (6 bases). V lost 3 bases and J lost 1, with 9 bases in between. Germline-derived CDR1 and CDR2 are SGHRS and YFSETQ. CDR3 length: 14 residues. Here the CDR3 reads CASSSRGGTDTQYF. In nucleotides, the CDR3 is TGCGCCAGCAGCTCCAGGGGTGGCACAGATACGCAGTATTTT.

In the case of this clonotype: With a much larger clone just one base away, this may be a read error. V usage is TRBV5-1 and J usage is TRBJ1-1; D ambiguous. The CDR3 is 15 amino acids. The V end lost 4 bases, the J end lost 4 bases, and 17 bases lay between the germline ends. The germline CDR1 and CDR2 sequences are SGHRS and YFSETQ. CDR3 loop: CASSELSDMSTEAFF. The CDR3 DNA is TGCGCCAGCAGCGAACTCAGCGACATGAGCACTGAAGCTTTCTTT.

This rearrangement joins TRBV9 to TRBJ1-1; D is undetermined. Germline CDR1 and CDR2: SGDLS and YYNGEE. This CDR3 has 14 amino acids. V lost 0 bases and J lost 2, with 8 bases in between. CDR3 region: CASSVGRINTEAFF. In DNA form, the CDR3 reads TGTGCCAGCAGCGTAGGACGGATTAACACTGAAGCTTTCTTT.

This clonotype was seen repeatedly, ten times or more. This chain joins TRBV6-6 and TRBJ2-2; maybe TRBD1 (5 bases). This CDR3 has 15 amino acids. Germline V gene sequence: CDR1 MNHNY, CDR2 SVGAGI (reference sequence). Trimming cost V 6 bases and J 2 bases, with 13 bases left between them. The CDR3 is CASRSLDRNTGELFF. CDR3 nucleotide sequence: TGTGCCAGCAGATCCCTAGACAGAAACACCGGGGAGCTGTTTTTT.

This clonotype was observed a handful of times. The CDR3 region is CASSIVGGSSYNEQFF. CDR3 nucleotide sequence: TGTGCCAGTAGTATCGTCGGGGGGTCCTCCTACAATGAGCAGTTCTTC. V usage is TRBV19 and J usage is TRBJ2-1, with 7 nucleotides matching TRBD2. This CDR3 contains 16 residues. V was clipped by 3 bases and J by 0 bases; unmatched bases: 5. Germline V gives CDR1 LNHDA, CDR2 SQIVND (reference sequence).

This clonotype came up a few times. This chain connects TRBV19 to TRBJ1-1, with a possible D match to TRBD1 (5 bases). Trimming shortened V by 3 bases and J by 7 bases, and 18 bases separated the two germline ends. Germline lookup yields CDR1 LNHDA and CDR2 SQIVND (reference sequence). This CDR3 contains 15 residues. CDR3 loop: CASSILFSGEDEAFF. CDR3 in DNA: TGTGCCAGTAGTATTTTGTTTTCGGGGGAGGATGAAGCTTTCTTT.

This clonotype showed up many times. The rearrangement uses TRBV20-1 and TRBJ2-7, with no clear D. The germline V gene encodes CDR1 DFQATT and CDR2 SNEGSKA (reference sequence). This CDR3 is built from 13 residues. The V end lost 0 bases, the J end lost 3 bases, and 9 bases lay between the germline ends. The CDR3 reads CSARDGVSYEQYF. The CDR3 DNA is TGCAGTGCTAGAGATGGGGTAAGCTACGAGCAGTACTTC.

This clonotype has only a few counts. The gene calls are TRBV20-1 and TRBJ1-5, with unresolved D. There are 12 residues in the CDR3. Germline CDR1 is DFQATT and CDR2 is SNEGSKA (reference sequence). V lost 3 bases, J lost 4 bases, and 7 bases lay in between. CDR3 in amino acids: CSASERNQPQHF. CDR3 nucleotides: TGCAGTGCTAGTGAGAGGAATCAGCCCCAGCATTTT.